This T cell receptor (beta chain) was sequenced for a study of shared clonotypes between healthy human individuals. Findings and limits, study-wide: Researchers found naive subsets generally carried larger estimated richness than memory subsets. Sharing across a few donors was seen in roughly 5.2% of naive CD4 clonotypes.

For this clone: Its antigen remains unknown.

Clones were sequenced by immunoSEQ multiplex PCR, and TCRdb holds only the in-frame ones, with some missing. The sample lists approximately 1,000,000 clones; approximately 75% were seen once. The sequence derives from a young man in good health. Some clones in this sample may be carry-over from other donors' samples. Sample: memory CD4+ T cells from PBMCs. Subset described: CD45RA-negative fraction.

DNA of the CDR3: TGTGCCAGCAGCTTCTACCCTCGCGAGCAGTACTTC. Amino acid sequence: CASSFYPREQYF. The chain is built from TRBV7-2 and TRBJ2-7; D uncertain. CDR3 size: 12 residues. The V end was cut by 3 bases, the J end by 6 bases, with 9 bases between. Germline lookup yields CDR1 SGHTA and CDR2 FQGNSA.